The 5 T cell receptor beta chains below come from one sample, sequenced in a study of Graves' ophthalmopathy and Graves' hyperthyroidism. Researchers took RNA transcripts and amplified TCR beta CDR3 regions from them. The library came from an HTBI-primed first-round RT-PCR and a second-round multiplex PCR. TCRdb called the multiplex PCR reads again in MiXCR, with one record for every CDR3 protein. This repertoire shows 350,000 to 400,000 distinct CDR3 sequences, 15% to 19% found once; its top ten account for about 7%. The sequencing sample was made of peripheral blood. These receptors came from a woman aged 18-29 years with stable Graves' hyperthyroidism.

This chain links TRBV12-3 or TRBV12-4 with TRBJ2-7; D ambiguous. The CDR3 is made up of 11 amino acids. Trimming pared 4 bases from V and 8 bases from J, leaving 9 bases between. DNA for the CDR3: TGTGCCAGCAGTTCGAACACCCAGCAGTACTTC. Its protein product is CASSSNTQQYF.

As for this clonotype: This may stem from a read error, because a much larger clone lies one nucleotide away. The chain couples TRBV2 to TRBJ2-2; unclear D gene. The germline V gene has CDR1 SNHLY and CDR2 FYNNEI. V was cut by 8 bases and J by 1 base, with 2 bases left in between. This CDR3 has 11 amino acids. This CDR3 reads CASVNTGELFF. The DNA of the CDR3 is TGTGCCAGCGTGAACACCGGGGAGCTGTTTTTT.

The J gene is TRBJ2-7, the V gene TRBV20-1, with TRBD2 matching over 14 bases. The junction had 7 bases not matched to a gene; V was cut back by 6 bases and J by 3 bases. CDR1 and CDR2 (germline): DFQATT, SNEGSKA (reference sequence). The CDR3 runs to 15 residues. The CDR3 coding sequence is TGCAGTGCCGGACTAGCGGGGGGCCCTCACTACGAGCAGTACTTC. It is translated as CSAGLAGGPHYEQYF.

About this clonotype: The junction and the germline gene differ at one end; a read error may be behind it. The V and J genes are TRBV5-1 and TRBJ2-2; 8 bases map to TRBD2. Germline V gene data show CDR1 as SGHRS and CDR2 as YFSETQ. This CDR3 region has 16 residues. CDR3 bases: TGCGCCAGCAGCTTGGAAGCGGGGGCCCCTTCCGGGGAGCTGTGTTTT. This encodes CASSLEAGAPSGELCF.

This clonotype occurred many times. V usage is TRBV5-1 and J usage is TRBJ2-2, with 7 nucleotides matching TRBD2. Trimming removed 3 bases from V and 7 bases from J; junction bases left unmatched: 9. The CDR3 spans 15 residues. CDR1 SGHRS and CDR2 YFSETQ come from the germline V gene. The CDR3 here is CASSYSGVPDGELFF. The CDR3 DNA reads TGCGCCAGCAGCTACAGCGGGGTTCCTGACGGGGAGCTGTTTTTT. Full variable domain (rest looked up from reference TRBV5-1 and TRBJ2-2): KAGVTQTPRYLIKTRGQQVTLSCSPISGHRSVSWYQQTPGQGLQFLFEYFSETQRNKGNFPGRFSGRQFSNSRSEMNVSTLELGDSALYLCASSYSGVPDGELFFGEGSRLTVL.